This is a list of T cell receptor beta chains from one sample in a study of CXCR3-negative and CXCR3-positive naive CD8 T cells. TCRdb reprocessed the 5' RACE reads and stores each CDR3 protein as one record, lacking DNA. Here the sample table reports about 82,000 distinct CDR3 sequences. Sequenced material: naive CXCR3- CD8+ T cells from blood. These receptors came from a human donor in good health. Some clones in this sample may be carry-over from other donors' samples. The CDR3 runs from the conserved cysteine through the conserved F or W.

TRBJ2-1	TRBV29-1	CSVEAGAAYNEQFF
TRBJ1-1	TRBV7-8	CASSPYTGVVTEAFF
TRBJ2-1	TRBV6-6	CASTGLAGDEQFF
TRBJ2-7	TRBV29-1	CSVLDTSSYEQYF
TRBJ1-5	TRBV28	CASRPTGLSNQPQHF
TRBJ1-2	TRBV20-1	CSARDFGGGDYGYTF
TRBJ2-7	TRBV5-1	CASSTRLAGELSAVYEQYF
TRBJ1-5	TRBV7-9	CASSPGGESNQPQHF
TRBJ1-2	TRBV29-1	CSVEVDYGYTF
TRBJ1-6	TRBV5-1	CASSLGQDNSPLHF
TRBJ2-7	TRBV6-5	CASSYLGTGMGYEQYF
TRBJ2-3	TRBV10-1	CATRPGSTDTQYF
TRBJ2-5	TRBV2	CASLLAGVETQYF
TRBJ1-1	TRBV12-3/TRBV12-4	CASRQGGPNTEAFF
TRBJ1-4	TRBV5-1	CASSSLGALNEKLFF
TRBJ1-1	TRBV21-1	CASSKVSPKILTNTEAFF
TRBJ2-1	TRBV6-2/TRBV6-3	CASSYYQSHNEQFF
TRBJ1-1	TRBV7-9	CASSLGVALQAFF
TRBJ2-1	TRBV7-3	CASSLNPAGRGSEQFF
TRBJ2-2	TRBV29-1	CSVEEKYTGELFF
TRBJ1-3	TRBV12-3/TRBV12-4	CASSLGVLSGNTIYF
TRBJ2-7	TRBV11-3	CASSPRDGYEQYF
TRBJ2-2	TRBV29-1	CSASPGGTGELFF
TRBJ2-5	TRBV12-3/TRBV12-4	CASSIPGEEETQYF
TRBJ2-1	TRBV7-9	CASSSVSGSDEQFF
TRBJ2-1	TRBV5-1	CAISEGNEQFF
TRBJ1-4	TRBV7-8	CASSPSRATNEKLFF
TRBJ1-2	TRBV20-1	CSARSVAGINYGYTF
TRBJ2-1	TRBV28	CASRDGTGSYNEQFF
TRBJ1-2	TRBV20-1	CSARELGDYGYTF
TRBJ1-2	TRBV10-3	CAAAGGGYGYTF
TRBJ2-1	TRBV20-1	CSAPMGTSGSPSSYNEQFF
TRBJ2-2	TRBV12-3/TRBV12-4	CASTLSGELFF
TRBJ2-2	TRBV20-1	CSARSTGMDSGELFF
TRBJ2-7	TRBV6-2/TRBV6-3	CASSYGWAIPYEQYF
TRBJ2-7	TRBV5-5	CASSLVPGGIVYEQYF
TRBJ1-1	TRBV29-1	CSVEAWVGTEAFF
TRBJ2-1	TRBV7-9	CASSFGQAMNEQFF
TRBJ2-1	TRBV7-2	CASPDEGSPNNEQFF